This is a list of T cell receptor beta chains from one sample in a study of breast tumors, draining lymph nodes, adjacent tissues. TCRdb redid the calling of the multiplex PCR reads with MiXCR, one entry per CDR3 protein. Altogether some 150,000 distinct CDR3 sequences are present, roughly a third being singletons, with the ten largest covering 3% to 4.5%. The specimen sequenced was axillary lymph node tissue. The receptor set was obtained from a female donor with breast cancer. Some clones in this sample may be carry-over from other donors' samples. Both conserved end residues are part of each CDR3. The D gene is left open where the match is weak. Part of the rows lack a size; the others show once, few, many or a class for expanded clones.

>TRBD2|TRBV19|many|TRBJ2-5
TGTGCCAGTAGTAGATCTTCCAAACTAGCGGGGGGATACCAAGAGACCCAGTACTTC
CASSRSSKLAGGYQETQYF
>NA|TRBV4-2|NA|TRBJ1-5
TGTGCCGGCAGCCCCCAGGGACTAGGACAGCCCCAGCATTTT
CAGSPQGLGQPQHF
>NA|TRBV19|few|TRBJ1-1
TGTGCCAGTAGTCAAAAGATAGGAATGAACACTGAAGCTTTCTTT
CASSQKIGMNTEAFF
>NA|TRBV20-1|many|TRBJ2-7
TGCAGTGCGGGAGTGGGCGACTACGAGCAGTACTTC
CSAGVGDYEQYF
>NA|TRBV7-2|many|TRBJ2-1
TGTGCCAGCAGCTTAGGTGGGAGGCCCTCCTACAATGAGCAGTTCTTC
CASSLGGRPSYNEQFF
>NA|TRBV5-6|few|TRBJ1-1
TGTGCCAGCAGCTTGTATGTGCAGGGCATGAACACTGAAGCTTTCTTT
CASSLYVQGMNTEAFF
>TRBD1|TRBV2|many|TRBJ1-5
TGTGCCAGCAGGAAAACCGGGACAGGGGGCAATAGCAATCAGCCCCAGCATTTT
CASRKTGTGGNSNQPQHF
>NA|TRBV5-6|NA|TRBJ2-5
NA
CDSSFYICSARDRVAGVIKETQYF
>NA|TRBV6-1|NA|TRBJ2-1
TGTGCCAGCAGATTCAGGGTTTACGAGCAGTTCTTC
CASRFRVYEQFF
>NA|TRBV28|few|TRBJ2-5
TGTGCCAGCAGTTCCCCTAGCGCTAACCAAGAGACCCAGTACTTC
CASSSPSANQETQYF
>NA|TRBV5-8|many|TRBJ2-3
TGTGCCAGCAGCTTCGGTCAAAGCACAGATACGCAGTATTTT
CASSFGQSTDTQYF
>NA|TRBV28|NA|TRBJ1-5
TGTGCCAGCAGTTTTGAGAGGGGGGTGAATCAGCCCCAGCATTTT
CASSFERGVNQPQHF
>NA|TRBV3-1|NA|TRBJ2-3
TGTGCCAGCACTGGGCAGGGAAGTACGCAGTATTTT
CASTGQGSTQYF
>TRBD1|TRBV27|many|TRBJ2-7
TGTGCCAGCAGTTTATTGGGTGGACAGGGGGCTTCCTACGAGCAGTACTTC
CASSLLGGQGASYEQYF
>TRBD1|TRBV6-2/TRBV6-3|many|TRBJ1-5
TGTGCCAGCAGCCAACTCCGCGGACAGGGGACTAGCAATCAGCCCCAGCATTTT
CASSQLRGQGTSNQPQHF
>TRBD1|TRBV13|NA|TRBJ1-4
TGTGCCAGCAGTGCTAGACAGGGAGCAACTAATGAAAAACTGTTTTTT
CASSARQGATNEKLFF
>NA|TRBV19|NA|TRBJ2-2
TGTGCCAGTAGTATGGGGTCGCTGTTTTTT
CASSMGSLFF
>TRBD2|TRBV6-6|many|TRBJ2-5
TGTGCCAGCCGGAGGTGGCTAGCGGGAGGGCCGAGAGAGACCCAGTACTTC
CASRRWLAGGPRETQYF
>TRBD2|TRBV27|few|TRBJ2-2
TGTGCCAGCAGTTCCTTAAGCGGGGGGACGACCGGGGAGCTGTTTTTT
CASSSLSGGTTGELFF
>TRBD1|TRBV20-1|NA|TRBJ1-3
TGCAGTGCTAGTTTCGGGACAGTGAACACCATATATTTT
CSASFGTVNTIYF
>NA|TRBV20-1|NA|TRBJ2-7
TGCAGTGCGGACGGACCGCAGTACTTC
CSADGPQYF
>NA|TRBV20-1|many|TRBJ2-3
TGCAGTGCTCGGTGGGGGCCCACAGATACGCAGTATTTT
CSARWGPTDTQYF
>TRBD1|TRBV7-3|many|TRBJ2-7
TGTGCCAGCAGGCTAGACAGGGGCCCCTACGAGCAGTACTTC
CASRLDRGPYEQYF
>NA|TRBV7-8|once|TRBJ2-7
TGTGCCAGCAGCTTAGGGACCCTTTTAGAGCAGTACTTC
CASSLGTLLEQYF
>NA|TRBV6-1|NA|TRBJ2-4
TGTGCCAGCAGGAAGAGGGATACCCAGGCCAAAAACATTCAGTACTTC
CASRKRDTQAKNIQYF
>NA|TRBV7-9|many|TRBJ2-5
TGTGCCAGCAGCTTAGGCGGGCCCCAGTACTTC
CASSLGGPQYF
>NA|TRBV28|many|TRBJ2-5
TGTGCCAGCAGTTCCCCACGTATAGGGATCGAGACCCAGTACTTC
CASSSPRIGIETQYF
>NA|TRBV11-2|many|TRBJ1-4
TGTGCCAGCAGCCCCGACAGGACTAAACTGTTTTTT
CASSPDRTKLFF
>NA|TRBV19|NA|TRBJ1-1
TGTGCCAGTAGATTTTGGAACAGGGCCCCTGAAGCTTTCTTT
CASRFWNRAPEAFF
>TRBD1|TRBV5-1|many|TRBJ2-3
TGCGCCAGCATACAGGGACAGGTTGGGGATACGCAGTATTTT
CASIQGQVGDTQYF
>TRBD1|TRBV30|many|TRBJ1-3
TGTGCCTGCGGACAGGGGGCGTATGGAAACACCATATATTTT
CACGQGAYGNTIYF
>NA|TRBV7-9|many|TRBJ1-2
TGTGCCAGCAGCTTGCAGGAGGTGACGAGTGGCTACACCTTC
CASSLQEVTSGYTF
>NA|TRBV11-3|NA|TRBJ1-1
TGTGCCAGCGAACCCGGTCGGGGAAACACTGAAGCTTTCTTT
CASEPGRGNTEAFF
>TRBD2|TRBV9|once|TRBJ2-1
TGTGCCAGCAGCGTTTCTAGCGGGGGGTACAATGAGCAGTTCTTC
CASSVSSGGYNEQFF
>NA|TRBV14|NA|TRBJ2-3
TGTGCCAGCAGCCAAGATCTACGTCGGAGGGGATTACAGTTTTTT
CASSQDLRRRGLQFF
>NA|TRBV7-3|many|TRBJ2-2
TGTGCCAGCAGTCCTTATAGTTCCACCGGGGAGCTGTTTTTT
CASSPYSSTGELFF
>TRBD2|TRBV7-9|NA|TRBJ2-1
TGTGCCACGCAAAGCGGGGGGGGTGTCGATGAGCAGTTCTTC
CATQSGGGVDEQFF
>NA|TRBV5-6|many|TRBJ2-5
TGTGCCAGCAGCCCCCAGCGGCAAGAGACCCAGTACTTC
CASSPQRQETQYF
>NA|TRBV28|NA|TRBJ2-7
TGTGCCAGCAGTTTGGGGGGGCCCTTCGAGCAGTACTTC
CASSLGGPFEQYF
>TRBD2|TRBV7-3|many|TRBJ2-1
TGTGCCAGTACTACTCTAGCGGGAGGCCGTCCCAATGAGCAGTTCTTC
CASTTLAGGRPNEQFF
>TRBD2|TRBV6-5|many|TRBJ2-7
TGTGCCAGCAGAACCGGACTAGCGGTGGGCGAGCAGTACTTC
CASRTGLAVGEQYF
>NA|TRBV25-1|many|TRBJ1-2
TGTGCCAGCAGTGAGAGTCGGGCGTCTGGCTACACCTTC
CASSESRASGYTF
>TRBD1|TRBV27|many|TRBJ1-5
TGTGCCAGCAGTTTATCGAAGACAGGGGGCAATCAGCCCCAGCATTTT
CASSLSKTGGNQPQHF
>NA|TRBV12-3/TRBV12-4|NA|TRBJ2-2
TGTGCCAGCAGGATTTCCCAAGGTGGGGGTGACACCGGGGAGCTGTTTTTT
CASRISQGGGDTGELFF
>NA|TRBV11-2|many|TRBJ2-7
TGTGCCAGCAGACCCCGAAGTGGAACCTCCTACGAGCAGTACTTC
CASRPRSGTSYEQYF
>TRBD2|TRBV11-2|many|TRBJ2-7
TGTGCCAGCAGCCCCTGGGGGCGGGGGGGGACCTACGAGCAGTACTTC
CASSPWGRGGTYEQYF
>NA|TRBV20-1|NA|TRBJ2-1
TGCAGTGCTAGAGCGGGACATTCGAGGATTGAGCAGTTCTTC
CSARAGHSRIEQFF
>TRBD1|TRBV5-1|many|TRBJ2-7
TGCGCCAGCAGCTTAGGCCCCGGGACAGGGACCTACGAGCAGTACTTC
CASSLGPGTGTYEQYF
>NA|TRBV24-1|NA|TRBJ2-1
TGTGCCACCAGCGGAGCTTCCTACAATGAGCAGTTCTTC
CATSGASYNEQFF
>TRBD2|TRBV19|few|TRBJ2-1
TGTGCCAGTAGTACTGGGACTAGCGGGGGGGCCAATAAGCTCCATGAGCAGTCCTTC
CASSTGTSGGANKLHEQSF
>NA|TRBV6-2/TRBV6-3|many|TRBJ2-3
TGTGCCAGCAGGAGCGGGAGCACAGATACGCAGTATTTT
CASRSGSTDTQYF
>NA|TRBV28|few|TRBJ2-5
TGTGCCAGCAGTTCACGCGATAGCGTCCAAGAGACCCAGTACTTC
CASSSRDSVQETQYF
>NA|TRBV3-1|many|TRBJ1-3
TGTGCCAGCAGCCAAGGAGGAGCACGAAACACCATATATTTT
CASSQGGARNTIYF
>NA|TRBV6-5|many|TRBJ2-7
TGTGCCAGCAGTCTTGGACGGCACTACGAGCAGTACTTC
CASSLGRHYEQYF
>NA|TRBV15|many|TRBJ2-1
TGTGCCACCAGCCGCCGCCCGGACACCCAGGGAAGGGTCCATGGGCAGTTCTTC
CATSRRPDTQGRVHGQFF